This TCR beta chain comes out of a study of breast tumors, draining lymph nodes, adjacent tissues. Axillary draining lymph nodes of breast cancer patients supplied the node samples. CDR1 DFQATT and CDR2 SNEGSKA come from the germline V gene (reference sequence). Trimming stripped 6 bases from V and 5 bases from J, with 16 bases between. The CDR3 length is 13 residues. This clonotype was detected ten times or more. One entry per CDR3 protein, called by TCRdb with MiXCR from the multiplex PCR reads. This table has around 110,000 distinct CDR3 sequences, 30% appearing once. V is TRBV20-1 and J is TRBJ2-5; D call uncertain. This clonotype was sampled from a female donor with breast cancer. Some clones in this sample may be carry-over from other donors' samples. Sequencing was done on a sample of axillary lymph node tissue. CDR3 in amino acids: CSAKFFRAETQYF. DNA of the CDR3: TGCAGTGCAAAGTTTTTTAGGGCCGAGACCCAGTACTTC.